This entry lists 31 T cell receptor beta chains sequenced from one sample in a study of shared T cell receptors in the human thymus. TCRdb keeps only in-frame clones here, not all; method: immunoSEQ multiplex PCR. Among about 730,000 clones listed, 80% to 90% were seen once. This same sample was also part of a study on human thymus T cells.

Sequencing used thymocytes. All receptors derive from a girl under three years old with a congenital heart defect.

This clone appeared once. The chain uses TRBV5-8 and TRBJ2-7; possibly TRBD1 for D (6 bases). Between the trimmed V and J ends, which lost 2 bases and 4 bases, there was a span of 13 bases. Germline V lookup: CDR1 SGHTS, CDR2 YDEGEE. The CDR3 has 14 residues. Here the CDR3 reads CASSFSGQRYEQYF. DNA for the CDR3: TGTGCCAGCAGCTTTTCGGGACAAAGATACGAGCAGTACTTC.

This clone has only a few counts. The rearrangement joins TRBV2 to TRBJ1-2, with D perhaps TRBD1 (5 bases). Deletions cut 6 bases from V and 5 bases from J, with 19 bases between. The CDR3 is 15 residues long. Germline CDR1 and CDR2: SNHLY and FYNNEI. The CDR3 loop reads CASSPGGSRLYGYTF. In DNA form, the CDR3 reads TGTGCCAGCAGCCCGGGGGGGAGCAGACTTTATGGCTACACCTTC.

This clone showed up just once. The V gene is TRBV10-2, the J gene TRBJ1-4; 11 nucleotides align to TRBD1. The V and J ends lost 0 bases and 7 bases, in that order; junction bases with no gene match: 7. The CDR3 totals 17 residues. The germline CDR1 and CDR2 sequences are WSHSY and SAAADI. CDR3 sequence reads: CASSESHYGQGAEKLFF. CDR3 nucleotides: TGCGCCAGCAGTGAGTCCCACTACGGACAGGGGGCTGAAAAACTGTTTTTT.

Worth noting for this clone: A read error may account for a junction end that differs from germline. CDR3 DNA: TGCGCCAGAAGCTTCGCCGGGACTAGCGGCAGCACAGATACGCAGTATTTT. Its translation: CARSFAGTSGSTDTQYF. The chain has TRBV5-1 and TRBJ2-3, with TRBD2 identical over 11 bases. The CDR3 sequence is 17 residues long. In germline, CDR1 is SGHRS, CDR2 YFSETQ.

The chain recombines TRBV28 with TRBJ1-1; D gene uncertain. V lost 6 bases and J lost 4, with 12 bases in between. The CDR3 is 13 amino acids. Germline CDR1 is MDHEN and CDR2 is SYDVKM. CDR3 region: CASRSTQLTEAFF. CDR3 coding DNA: TGTGCCAGCAGGTCAACACAGCTCACTGAAGCTTTCTTT.

A single count supports this clone. The DNA for the CDR3 is TGTGCCAGCAGTTACGGCGGCAATGAGCAGTTCTTC. The encoded protein is CASSYGGNEQFF. V is TRBV28 and J is TRBJ2-1, with no clear D. Trimming pared 4 bases from V and 6 bases from J, leaving 7 bases between. CDR1 MDHEN and CDR2 SYDVKM come from the germline V gene. The CDR3 is made up of 12 amino acids.

The chain employs TRBV4-1 and TRBJ2-7; 14 bases line up with TRBD2. CDR1 and CDR2 (germline): MGHRA, YSYEKL. The length of the CDR3 is 17 residues. The ends lost 2 bases at V and 7 bases at J; junction bases unmatched: 10. For the CDR3, the DNA is TGCGCCAGCAGCCAAACTCGGACTAGCGGGGGGTTTCTTGAGCAGTACTTC. As protein: CASSQTRTSGGFLEQYF.

This chain joins TRBV2 and TRBJ1-2, with 9 positions matching TRBD1. In germline, CDR1 is SNHLY, CDR2 FYNNEI. The J segment lost 2 bases and the V segment lost 3 bases, leaving 22 bases of the junction unmatched. The CDR3 loop spans 21 amino acids. The CDR3 loop is CASSDRDRAVSRHIMNYGYTF. CDR3 nucleotides: TGTGCCAGCAGTGACCGGGACAGGGCCGTCTCCAGACACATCATGAACTATGGCTACACCTTC.

The genes are TRBV6-4 and TRBJ2-1; 8 bases agree with TRBD2. J gave up 3 bases and V 3 bases, and 7 bases lay outside the gene matches. The CDR3 is made up of 16 amino acids. CDR1 and CDR2 (germline): MRHNA, SNTAGT. The CDR3 loop is CASSESAGGNYNEQFF. Here the CDR3 DNA reads TGTGCCAGCAGTGAATCTGCGGGGGGCAACTACAATGAGCAGTTCTTC.

This sequence joins TRBV4-2 and TRBJ2-3, with a tentative D call TRBD1 (6 bases). Germline V gives CDR1 LGHNA, CDR2 YNFKEQ. The V end was cut by 1 base, the J end by 0 bases, with 32 bases between. The length of the CDR3 is 23 residues. The CDR3 sequence is CASSQGNPHTYPWTVTSTDTQYF. The CDR3 DNA reads TGTGCCAGCAGCCAAGGAAACCCTCATACATACCCTTGGACAGTCACTAGCACAGATACGCAGTATTTT.

The chain links TRBV5-1 to TRBJ2-7, with D possibly matching TRBD1 (6 bases). The V and J ends lost 0 bases and 1 base respectively, with 11 bases between them. The germline V gene has CDR1 SGHRS and CDR2 YFSETQ. The CDR3 runs to 15 residues. CDR3 nucleotides: TGCGCCAGCAGCTTGGCGGGACATATGTCCTACGAGCAGTACTTC. This gives the protein CASSLAGHMSYEQYF.

J is TRBJ1-1 and V is TRBV6-6; D ambiguous. V was trimmed by 0 bases and J by 2 bases, leaving 10 bases between them. This CDR3 contains 15 residues. CDR1 is MNHNY, CDR2 SVGAGI, per germline (reference sequence). The CDR3 loop is CASSYSGSLNTEAFF. The CDR3 nucleotides read TGTGCCAGCAGTTACTCGGGCAGCCTAAACACTGAAGCTTTCTTT.

The rearrangement joins TRBV4-2 to TRBJ2-7; 8 nucleotides align to TRBD1. V was clipped by 0 bases and J by 3 bases; unmatched bases: 7. CDR1 is LGHNA, CDR2 YNFKEQ, per germline. The CDR3 loop spans 16 amino acids. This CDR3 reads CASSQDTGQGGYEQYF. The CDR3 DNA follows: TGTGCCAGCAGCCAAGATACCGGACAGGGCGGCTACGAGCAGTACTTC.

V and J are TRBV4-3 and TRBJ2-5, with 15 bases matching TRBD2. The germline V gene encodes CDR1 LGHNA and CDR2 YSLEER. The CDR3 runs to 20 residues. V dropped 1 base and J dropped 0; count of bases not matched to a gene: 9. This chain's CDR3 is CASSQVVVGTSGRYQETQYF. The CDR3 region has the DNA TGCGCCAGCAGCCAAGTGGTAGTCGGGACTAGCGGGAGGTACCAAGAGACCCAGTACTTC.

The CDR3 here is CASSTRQGAVRNTEAFF. CDR3 nucleotides: TGTGCCAGCAGCACCCGACAGGGGGCGGTTAGAAACACTGAAGCTTTCTTT. The rearrangement uses TRBV7-8 and TRBJ1-1; 10 bases map to TRBD1. V shed 5 bases, J shed 2 bases, and the junction held 11 bases outside the gene matches. The CDR3 contains 17 residues. Germline loops: CDR1 SGHVS, CDR2 FQNEAQ.

The V call is TRBV5-1, the J call TRBJ1-6; D not certain. The V gene lost 3 bases and the J gene lost 5 bases, with 15 bases spanning the gap. Per the germline V gene, CDR1 is SGHRS and CDR2 is YFSETQ. The CDR3 contains 16 residues. The CDR3 nucleotides are TGCGCCAGCAGCTGGGCCCCCTTCGGGGATAATTCACCCCTCCACTTT. It encodes CASSWAPFGDNSPLHF.

This chain connects TRBV28 to TRBJ1-4; 9 positions agree with TRBD1. This CDR3 comprises 15 residues. V was clipped by 6 bases and J by 3 bases; unmatched bases: 5. Germline V gene sequence: CDR1 MDHEN, CDR2 SYDVKM. The CDR3 nucleotides are TGTGCCAGCAGCCGGGGACAGGGCCCTAATGAAAAACTGTTTTTT. Its protein product is CASSRGQGPNEKLFF.

The V gene is TRBV11-2, the J gene TRBJ1-6; 7 nucleotides match TRBD1. The V and J ends lost 1 base and 2 bases, in that order; junction bases with no gene match: 5. Germline CDR1 and CDR2: SGHAT and FQNNGV. The CDR3 is 17 residues long. CDR3 sequence: CASSLVGRGTYNSPLHF. The CDR3 DNA reads as TGTGCCAGCAGCTTAGTTGGCAGGGGGACCTATAATTCACCCCTCCACTTT.

The rearrangement joins TRBV9 to TRBJ2-3, with D possibly matching TRBD2 (5 bases). The germline gives CDR1 SGDLS, CDR2 YYNGEE. CDR3 length: 14 residues. The V gene lost 3 bases and the J gene lost 2 bases, with 10 bases spanning the gap. The CDR3 nucleotides are TGTGCCAGCAGCGCTGCGGACTTCACAGATACGCAGTATTTT. Protein: CASSAADFTDTQYF.

The table lists this clone with a count of one. The junction shows a germline mismatch at one end, possibly a read error. This rearrangement joins TRBV6-1 to TRBJ2-7; TRBD2 might be the D (5 bases). Germline-derived CDR1 and CDR2 are MNHNS and SASEGT. This CDR3 region has 8 residues. The CDR3 DNA is TGTGCCAGCAGTGAGGAGGAGTTC. This gives the protein CASSEEEF.

The V and J genes are TRBV7-9 and TRBJ2-6; tentative D call: TRBD1 (5 bases). The V end lost 3 bases, the J end lost 0 bases, and 15 bases lay between the germline ends. The CDR3 spans 18 residues. The germline V gene has CDR1 SEHNR and CDR2 FQNEAQ (reference sequence). In DNA form, the CDR3 reads TGTGCCAGCAGCTTTTCGGAAATTGACAGCTCTGGGGCCAACGTCCTGACTTTC. Protein product: CASSFSEIDSSGANVLTF.

This clone was observed once. The chain carries TRBV11-2 and TRBJ1-6; D perhaps matches TRBD1 (5 bases). V was shortened by 5 bases and J by 6 bases, with 14 bases between the two germline ends. The CDR3 totals 15 residues. Looked up from germline, CDR1 is SGHAT and CDR2 is FQNNGV. The CDR3 spells CASSPPHGGNSPLHF. The CDR3 region has the DNA TGTGCCAGCAGCCCTCCACACGGGGGTAATTCACCCCTCCACTTT.

The chain couples TRBV7-9 to TRBJ1-1; TRBD1 might be the D (5 bases). Trimming took off 6 bases at V and 1 base at J, with 27 bases between the two ends. CDR3 length: 19 amino acids. Per the germline V gene, CDR1 is SEHNR and CDR2 is FQNEAQ (reference sequence). The CDR3 here is CASSSHLSGGIHENTEAFF. The CDR3 DNA follows: TGTGCCAGCAGTTCTCACCTCTCGGGGGGAATACACGAGAACACTGAAGCTTTCTTT. Supplemented by reference TRBV7-9 and TRBJ1-1, the full variable domain reads DTGVSQNPRHKITKRGQNVTFRCDPISEHNRLYWYRQTLGQGPEFLTYFQNEAQLEKSRLLSDRFSAERPKGSFSTLEIQRTEQGDSAMYLCASSSHLSGGIHENTEAFFGQGTRLTVV.

The table lists this clone with a count of one. V usage is TRBV28 and J usage is TRBJ2-3; a weak D match, TRBD1 (5 bases). The V and J ends lost 2 bases and 0 bases respectively, with 21 bases between them. CDR3 length: 19 residues. The germline gives CDR1 MDHEN, CDR2 SYDVKM. The CDR3, as DNA: TGTGCCAGCAGTTTACCCAAATCTCAGGGCCCCTCTAGCACAGATACGCAGTATTTT. Protein: CASSLPKSQGPSSTDTQYF.

This chain links TRBV9 with TRBJ1-6; TRBD1 matches 10 bases. Per germline, CDR1 SGDLS and CDR2 YYNGEE. The CDR3 is made up of 15 amino acids. J lost 6 bases, V lost 0 bases, and 0 bases had no gene match. The CDR3 DNA follows: TGTGCCAGCAGCGTAGGACAGGGGGCTAATTCACCCCTCCACTTT. This encodes CASSVGQGANSPLHF.

The rearrangement joins TRBV4-3 to TRBJ2-5, with 8 bases identical to TRBD1. The better agreement between TRBJ2-7 and the DNA end casts doubt on the J call. Germline V gene data show CDR1 as LGHNA and CDR2 as YSLEER. This CDR3 spans 15 amino acids. The CDR3 region is CASSLQTGDSYEQYF. In nucleotides, the CDR3 is TGCGCCAGCAGCCTTCAGACAGGGGACTCCTACGAGCAGTACTTC.

In this sample, this clone turned up once. This chain links TRBV19 with TRBJ1-2; D remains ambiguous. The CDR3 covers 12 residues. Germline lookup yields CDR1 LNHDA and CDR2 SQIVND (reference sequence). With 8 bases removed from V and 4 bases from J, the gap between germline ends came to 11 bases. CDR3: CASSLGFYGYTF. In DNA form, the CDR3 reads TGTGCCAGTTCCCTAGGCTTCTATGGCTACACCTTC.

The chain carries TRBV9 and TRBJ1-2; D not certain. The CDR3 contains 14 residues. V lost 4 bases to trimming and J lost 2 bases, with 12 bases between them. Germline CDR1 and CDR2: SGDLS and YYNGEE. The CDR3 DNA is TGTGCCAGCAGCTCTCCGGGTCGCAACTATGGCTACACCTTC. This sequence encodes CASSSPGRNYGYTF.

V is TRBV28 and J is TRBJ2-7, with 8 bases lining up with TRBD2. Germline loops: CDR1 MDHEN, CDR2 SYDVKM. The CDR3 is 16 amino acids. V was pared by 7 bases and J by 0 bases, with 11 bases of the junction left unmatched. The CDR3 loop is CASTRRREVDSYEQYF. The CDR3 bases are TGTGCCAGCACCCGTCGGCGGGAGGTAGACTCCTACGAGCAGTACTTC.

The rearrangement uses TRBV6-6 and TRBJ1-3; 7 nucleotides agree with TRBD1. Germline V gene lookup returns CDR1 MNHNY and CDR2 SVGAGI (reference sequence). V was pared by 4 bases and J by 4 bases, with 7 bases of the junction left unmatched. The CDR3 extends over 15 amino acids. The CDR3 loop is CASSLPGGYGNTIYF. The CDR3 nucleotides are TGTGCCAGCAGTTTACCAGGGGGGTACGGAAACACCATATATTTT.

J is TRBJ2-1 and V is TRBV29-1; D may be TRBD1 (6 bases). The germline gives CDR1 SQVTM, CDR2 ANQGSEA. The V end lost 6 bases, the J end lost 0 bases, and 9 bases lay between the germline ends. This CDR3 spans 13 amino acids. In DNA, the CDR3 is TGCAGCGTGGGGACACGCTCCTACAATGAGCAGTTCTTC. This codes for CSVGTRSYNEQFF.